The 4 T cell receptor beta chains given below trace back to one sample, sequenced in a study of blood T cell repertoires in COVID-19. Data came from immunoSEQ multiplex PCR; TCRdb stores just in-frame clones and leaves some out. The sample records some 260,000 clones, approximately 79% being singletons. The sample was PBMCs or T cells enriched from blood (not recorded which). Receptors originate from a man aged 25-45 years with acute COVID-19.

The chain carries TRBV24-1 and TRBJ2-5, with D possibly matching TRBD2 (7 bases). This CDR3 is 15 amino acids long. Per the germline V gene, CDR1 is KGHDR and CDR2 is SFDVKD. The germline V and J ends were trimmed by 5 bases and 5 bases, with 17 bases remaining between them. CDR3 region: CATSAGGAGGETQYF. The DNA for the CDR3 is TGTGCCACCAGTGCGGGGGGCGCGGGTGGGGAGACCCAGTACTTC.

The V gene is TRBV28, the J gene TRBJ1-1; D is uncertain. From germline, CDR1 is MDHEN and CDR2 SYDVKM. The V end lost 1 base, the J end lost 1 base, and 10 bases lay between the germline ends. CDR3 length: 15 amino acids. The CDR3 DNA follows: TGTGCCAGCAGTTTATCCTACAGCCAGAACACTGAAGCTTTCTTT. This encodes CASSLSYSQNTEAFF.

This clone has only a few counts. The chain carries TRBV18 and TRBJ2-1; TRBD2 matches at 11 bases. J gave up 8 bases and V 6 bases, and 9 bases lay outside the gene matches. CDR1 is KGHSH and CDR2 is LQKENI in the germline V gene. This CDR3 is built from 15 residues. The CDR3 coding sequence is TGTGCCAGCTCGCTCAATAGCGGGGGGGGCGATGAGCAGTTCTTC. Amino acid sequence: CASSLNSGGGDEQFF.

V and J are TRBV9 and TRBJ1-2; D uncertain. The CDR3 totals 15 residues. Germline assignment: CDR1 SGDLS and CDR2 YYNGEE. V was trimmed by 0 bases and J by 4 bases, leaving 13 bases between them. DNA of the CDR3: TGTGCCAGCAGCGTAGATGCCAGGAACACCTATGGCTACACCTTC. Translated, it gives CASSVDARNTYGYTF.